The source of this T cell receptor beta chain is a study of blood T cell repertoires in COVID-19. Study-level background: Sites in the United States, Italy and Spain provided acute and convalescent COVID-19 samples. Sources were T cells, B-cell-depleted T cells, or PBMCs; the material itself was cDNA or gDNA.

V was clipped by 0 bases and J by 2 bases, with 11 bases between them. The CDR3 has 15 residues. Germline values: CDR1 LGHDT, CDR2 YNNKEL (reference sequence). Original processing methods: For nucleated cells, counts were estimated from reference gene primer amplification. Here immunoSEQ multiplex PCR was the method, and the copy in TCRdb shows in-frame clones only, minus some. V and J calls and clone size are those listed in that table; D and trimming were worked out from the DNA. The sample includes some 64,000 clones, 88% of them seen just once. This TCR was recovered from a man aged 45-65 years with active COVID-19. The source material was peripheral blood. The V and J genes are TRBV3-1 (or the pseudogene TRBV3-2) and TRBJ2-7; D not resolved. The CDR3 loop is CASSQDGPIPYEQYF. DNA for the CDR3: TGTGCCAGCAGCCAAGATGGTCCTATACCCTACGAGCAGTACTTC.